This TCR beta chain was obtained from a study of identical twins. A single record per CDR3 protein comes from TCRdb applying MiXCR to the 5' RACE reads. The repertoire holds 690,000 or so distinct CDR3 sequences, with less than 10% as singletons. Study-level points and caveats: Abundant cord blood beta clonotypes carried fewer insertions; memory repertoires showed none. Cross-sectional statistics underpinned the conclusions; the same donors were not followed. Beta out-of-frame twin sharing showed a weaker excess.

This clonotype was counted only a few times. Its antigen is as yet unknown. After removal of 5 bases from V and 2 bases from J, the junction contained 19 bases not matched to a gene. Per the germline V gene, CDR1 is SGHAT and CDR2 is FQDESV (reference sequence). The CDR3 sequence is 19 residues long. These data were likewise used in another study, on yellow fever vaccine responses in identical twins.

This chain links TRBV11-1 with TRBJ2-7, with TRBD1 matching over 9 bases. Sequenced material: PBMCs. This receptor was identified in a young woman in good health. The CDR3 sequence is CASSQELGQGGSLPYEQYF. DNA of the CDR3: TGTGCCAGCAGCCAGGAACTGGGACAGGGAGGATCCTTGCCCTACGAGCAGTACTTC.